This T cell receptor (beta chain) was sequenced during a study of Ad26.COV2.S vaccination and SARS-CoV-2 variants. Germline V gene data show CDR1 as MGHRA and CDR2 as YSYEKL. Trimming stripped 4 bases from V and 7 bases from J, with 14 bases between. This CDR3 has 15 amino acids. Indicated treatment: around 19 received Ad26.COV2.S at low or high dose, single or two shots; about 5 received placebo; per-sample allocation not given. Samples analyzed were those drawn on day 63 after the first vaccine or placebo injection. Clones were read by immunoSEQ multiplex PCR, and TCRdb kept only the in-frame ones, dropping some. The sample has about 400,000 clones, 75% to 90% seen once.

The V and J genes are TRBV4-1 and TRBJ1-6; tentative D call: TRBD1 (6 bases). This receptor was obtained from a person aged 18-65 years who received the Ad26.COV2.S COVID-19 vaccine or a placebo. Source: peripheral blood, taken in a trial of Ad26.COV2.S vaccine versus placebo. The chain's CDR3 is CASSPRPGVNSPLHF. The CDR3 nucleotides are TGCGCCAGCAGCCCGCGGCCAGGGGTAAATTCACCCCTCCACTTT.